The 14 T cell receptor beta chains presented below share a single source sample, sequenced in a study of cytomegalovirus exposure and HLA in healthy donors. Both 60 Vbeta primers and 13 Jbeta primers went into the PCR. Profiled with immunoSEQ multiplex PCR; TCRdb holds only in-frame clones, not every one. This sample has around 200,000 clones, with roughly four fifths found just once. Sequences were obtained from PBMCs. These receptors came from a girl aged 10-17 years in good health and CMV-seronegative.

Here the CDR3 DNA reads TGTGCCAGCAGTGAAACTGCTGGGGGGGACACTGAAGCTTTCTTT. It encodes CASSETAGGDTEAFF. V is TRBV6-1 and J is TRBJ1-1, with a weak D call TRBD1 (5 bases). Trimming shortened V by 2 bases and J by 3 bases, and 13 bases separated the two germline ends. CDR1 MNHNS and CDR2 SASEGT come from the germline V gene. This CDR3 has 15 amino acids.

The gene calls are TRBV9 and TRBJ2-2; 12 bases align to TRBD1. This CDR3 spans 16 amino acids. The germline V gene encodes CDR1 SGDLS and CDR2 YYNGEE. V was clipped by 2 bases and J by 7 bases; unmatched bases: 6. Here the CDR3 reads CASSVTGTGGFGELFF. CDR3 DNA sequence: TGTGCCAGCAGCGTTACTGGGACAGGGGGCTTCGGGGAGCTGTTTTTT. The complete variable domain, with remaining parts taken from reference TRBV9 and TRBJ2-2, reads DSGVTQTPKHLITATGQRVTLRCSPRSGDLSVYWYQQSLDQGLQFLIQYYNGEERAKGNILERFSAQQFPDLHSELNLSSLELGDSALYFCASSVTGTGGFGELFFGEGSRLTVL.

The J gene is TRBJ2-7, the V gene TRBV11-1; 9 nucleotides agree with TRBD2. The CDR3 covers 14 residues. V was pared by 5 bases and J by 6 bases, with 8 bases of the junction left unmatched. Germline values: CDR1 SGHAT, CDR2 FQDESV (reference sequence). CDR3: CASSHTGTSPEQYF. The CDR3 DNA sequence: TGTGCCAGCAGCCACACCGGGACTAGCCCCGAGCAGTACTTC. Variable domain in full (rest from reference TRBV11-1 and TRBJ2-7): EAEVAQSPRYKITEKSQAVAFWCDPISGHATLYWYRQILGQGPELLVQFQDESVVDDSQLPKDRFSAERLKGVDSTLKIQPAELGDSAMYLCASSHTGTSPEQYFGPGTRLTVT.

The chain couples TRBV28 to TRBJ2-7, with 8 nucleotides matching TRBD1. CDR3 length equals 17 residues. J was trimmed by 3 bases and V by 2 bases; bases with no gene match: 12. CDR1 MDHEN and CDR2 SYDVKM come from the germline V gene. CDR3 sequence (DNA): TGTGCCAGCAGTTTAGGGGGGAAACCCAGGGGGCTCTACGAGCAGTACTTC. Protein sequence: CASSLGGKPRGLYEQYF. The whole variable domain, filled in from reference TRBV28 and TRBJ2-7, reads DVKVTQSSRYLVKRTGEKVFLECVQDMDHENMFWYRQDPGLGLRLIYFSYDVKMKEKGDIPEGYSVSREKKERFSLILESASTNQTSMYLCASSLGGKPRGLYEQYFGPGTRLTVT.

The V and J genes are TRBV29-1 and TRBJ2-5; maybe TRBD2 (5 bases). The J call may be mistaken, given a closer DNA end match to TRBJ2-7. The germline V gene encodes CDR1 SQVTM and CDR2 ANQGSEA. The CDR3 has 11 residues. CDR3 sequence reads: CSVGRTYEQYF. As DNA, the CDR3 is TGCAGCGTTGGGAGGACCTACGAGCAGTACTTC.

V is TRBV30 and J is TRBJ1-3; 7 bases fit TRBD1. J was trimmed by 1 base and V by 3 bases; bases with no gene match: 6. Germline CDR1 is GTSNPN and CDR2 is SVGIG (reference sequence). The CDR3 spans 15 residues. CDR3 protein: CAWSSQGVSGNTIYF. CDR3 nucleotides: TGTGCCTGGAGCTCCCAGGGGGTATCTGGAAACACCATATATTTT.

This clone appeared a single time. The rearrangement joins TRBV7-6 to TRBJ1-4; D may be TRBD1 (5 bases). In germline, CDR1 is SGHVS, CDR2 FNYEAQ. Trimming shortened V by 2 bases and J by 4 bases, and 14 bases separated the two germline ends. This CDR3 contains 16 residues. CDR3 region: CASSLRPPGNNEKLFF. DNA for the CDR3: TGTGCCAGCAGCTTAAGGCCCCCAGGGAATAATGAAAAACTGTTTTTT.

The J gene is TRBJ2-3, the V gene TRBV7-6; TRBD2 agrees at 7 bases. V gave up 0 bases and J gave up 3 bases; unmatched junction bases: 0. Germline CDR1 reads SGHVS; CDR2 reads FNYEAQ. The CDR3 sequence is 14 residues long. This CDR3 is CASSLAGGTDTQYF. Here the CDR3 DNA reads TGTGCCAGCAGCTTAGCGGGGGGGACAGATACGCAGTATTTT. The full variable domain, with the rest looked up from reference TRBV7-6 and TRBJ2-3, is GAGVSQSPRYKVTKRGQDVALRCDPISGHVSLYWYRQALGQGPEFLTYFNYEAQQDKSGLPNDRFSAERPEGSISTLTIQRTEQRDSAMYRCASSLAGGTDTQYFGPGTRLTVL.

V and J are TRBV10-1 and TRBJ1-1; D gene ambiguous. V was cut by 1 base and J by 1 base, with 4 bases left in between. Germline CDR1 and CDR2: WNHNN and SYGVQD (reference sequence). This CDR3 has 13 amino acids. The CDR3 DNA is TGCGCCAGCAGTGAGTACGGGAACACTGAAGCTTTCTTT. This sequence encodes CASSEYGNTEAFF.

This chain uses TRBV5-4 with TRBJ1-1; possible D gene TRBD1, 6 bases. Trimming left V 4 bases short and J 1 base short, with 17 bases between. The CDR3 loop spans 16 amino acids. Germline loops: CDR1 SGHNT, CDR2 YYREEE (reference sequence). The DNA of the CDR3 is TGTGCCAGCAGCCCTGGGACATCCGCGGCGAACACTGAAGCTTTCTTT. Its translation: CASSPGTSAANTEAFF.

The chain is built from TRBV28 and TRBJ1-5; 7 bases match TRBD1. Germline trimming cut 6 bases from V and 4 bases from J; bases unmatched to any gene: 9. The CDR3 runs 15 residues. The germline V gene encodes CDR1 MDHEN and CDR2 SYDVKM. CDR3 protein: CASSQGGSENQPQHF. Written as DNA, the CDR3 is TGTGCCAGCAGCCAGGGGGGAAGCGAAAATCAGCCCCAGCATTTT.

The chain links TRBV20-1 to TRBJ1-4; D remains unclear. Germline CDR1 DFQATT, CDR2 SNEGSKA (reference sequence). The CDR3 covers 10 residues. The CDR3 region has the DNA TGCAGCGCGGGGAGTGAAAAACTGTTTTTT. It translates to CSAGSEKLFF.

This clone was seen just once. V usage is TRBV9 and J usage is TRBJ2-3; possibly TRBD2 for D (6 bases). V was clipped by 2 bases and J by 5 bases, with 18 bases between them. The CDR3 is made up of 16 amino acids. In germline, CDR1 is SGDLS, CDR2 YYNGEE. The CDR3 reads CASSVSGPPGGDTQYF. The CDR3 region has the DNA TGTGCCAGCAGCGTTTCGGGCCCCCCCGGGGGAGATACGCAGTATTTT.

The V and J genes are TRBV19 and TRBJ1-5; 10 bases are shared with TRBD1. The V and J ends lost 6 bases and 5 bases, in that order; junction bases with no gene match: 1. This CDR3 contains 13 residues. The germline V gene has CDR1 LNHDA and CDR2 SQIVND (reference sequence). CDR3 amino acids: CASSGTGDQPQHF. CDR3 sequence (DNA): TGTGCCAGTAGCGGGACAGGGGATCAGCCCCAGCATTTT.